The 26 T cell receptor beta chains below come from one sample, sequenced in a study of blood T cell repertoires in COVID-19. Sequenced by immunoSEQ multiplex PCR; TCRdb stores in-frame clones only, minus some. This sample has around 300,000 clones, with roughly 90% found just once. Material for sequencing was peripheral blood. Every receptor here comes from a woman younger than 45 with active or convalescent COVID-19.

The chain employs TRBV30 and TRBJ2-7; TRBD2 aligns across 7 bases. Germline V CDR1 and CDR2: GTSNPN, SVGIG (reference sequence). The CDR3 loop spans 14 amino acids. V lost 2 bases and J lost 0; bases outside the gene matches: 4. The DNA of the CDR3 is TGTGCCTGGAGTAAGGGCGGGAGCTCCTACGAGCAGTACTTC. It encodes CAWSKGGSSYEQYF. The full variable domain, rest sourced from reference TRBV30 and TRBJ2-7, is SQTIHQWPATLVQPVGSPLSLECTVEGTSNPNLYWYRQAAGRGLQLLFYSVGIGQISSEVPQNLSASRPQDRQFILSSKKLLLSDSGFYLCAWSKGGSSYEQYFGPGTRLTVT.

In its sample, this clone was seen a few times. This chain uses TRBV5-1 with TRBJ2-2, with TRBD1 identical over 7 bases. This CDR3 has 15 amino acids. The V gene end was trimmed by 4 bases and the J gene end by 8 bases; junction bases not matched to a gene: 11. Per the germline V gene, CDR1 is SGHRS and CDR2 is YFSETQ. CDR3: CASSELTGNGGELFF. CDR3 sequence (DNA): TGCGCCAGCAGCGAGTTGACAGGGAATGGTGGGGAGCTGTTTTTT.

This chain links TRBV7-2 with TRBJ2-2; 10 nucleotides agree with TRBD2. CDR3 size: 15 residues. CDR1 and CDR2 from the germline V gene are SGHTA and FQGNSA. Germline trimming cut 5 bases from V and 3 bases from J; bases unmatched to any gene: 3. CDR3 coding DNA: TGTGCCAGCAGCCAGACTAGCGGGTACACCGGGGAGCTGTTTTTT. Its translation is CASSQTSGYTGELFF.

The CDR3 sequence is CATQGQGGSNQPQHF. CDR3 DNA sequence: TGTGCCACCCAAGGACAGGGGGGGAGCAATCAGCCCCAGCATTTT. The V call is TRBV19, the J call TRBJ1-5, with TRBD1 identical over 10 bases. Looked up from germline, CDR1 is LNHDA and CDR2 is SQIVND (reference sequence). CDR3 length: 15 amino acids. Germline trimming cut 10 bases from V and 1 base from J; bases unmatched to any gene: 7.

This chain joins TRBV6-5 and TRBJ1-1; no clear D. The germline gives CDR1 MNHEY, CDR2 SVGAGI. The V gene lost 2 bases and the J gene lost 5 bases, with 15 bases spanning the gap. This CDR3 has 15 amino acids. This chain's CDR3 is CASSYQSGGSTEAFF. The CDR3 DNA reads as TGTGCCAGCAGTTACCAGTCAGGAGGATCGACTGAAGCTTTCTTT.

The rearrangement links TRBV6-5 to TRBJ2-3; maybe TRBD2 (6 bases). The germline V gene encodes CDR1 MNHEY and CDR2 SVGAGI. The CDR3 is made up of 15 amino acids. The V end lost 6 bases, the J end lost 0 bases, and 13 bases lay between the germline ends. Here the CDR3 DNA reads TGTGCCAGCAGCAAGGCAGGGACTAGCACAGATACGCAGTATTTT. It encodes CASSKAGTSTDTQYF.

The V and J genes are TRBV12-3 or TRBV12-4 and TRBJ2-7; TRBD1 is a possible D gene (6 bases). CDR3 size: 11 residues. V was trimmed by 9 bases and J by 1 base, leaving 7 bases between them. CDR3 DNA: TGTGCCAGAACAGGGTCCTACGAGCAGTACTTC. Translating gives CARTGSYEQYF.

This chain links TRBV3-1 (or the pseudogene TRBV3-2) with TRBJ1-6; D may be TRBD1 (6 bases). The CDR3 runs to 16 residues. Germline-derived CDR1 and CDR2 are LGHDT and YNNKEL (reference sequence). V shed 5 bases and J shed 7 bases, with 18 bases lying between them. CDR3 sequence reads: CASSSEGGVGNSPLHF. CDR3 DNA sequence: TGTGCCAGCAGCTCAGAGGGGGGGGTGGGGAATTCACCCCTCCACTTT.

The chain uses TRBV3-1 (or the pseudogene TRBV3-2) and TRBJ1-3; D gene ambiguous. Trimming took 5 bases from V and 0 from J, leaving 11 bases between them. In germline, CDR1 is LGHDT, CDR2 YNNKEL (reference sequence). The CDR3 totals 15 residues. The chain's CDR3 is CASSFRSFSGNTIYF. The CDR3 DNA sequence: TGTGCCAGCAGCTTCCGGTCGTTCTCTGGAAACACCATATATTTT.

J is TRBJ2-3 and V is TRBV6-5; 9 bases align to TRBD2. Germline V gene sequence: CDR1 MNHEY, CDR2 SVGAGI. The CDR3 runs 14 residues. Trimming took 6 bases from V and 6 from J; bases not matched to a gene: 7. CDR3 sequence (DNA): TGTGCCAGCAGCGCCGGACTAGCGTCGGATACGCAGTATTTT. Encoded protein: CASSAGLASDTQYF.

This chain connects TRBV24-1 to TRBJ2-3, with 8 bases aligning to TRBD1. In germline, CDR1 is KGHDR, CDR2 SFDVKD. The V segment lost 9 bases and the J segment 4 bases; nucleotides outside the gene matches: 11. The CDR3 contains 15 residues. This CDR3 is CATQENPGQADTQYF. The CDR3 region has the DNA TGTGCCACCCAGGAAAATCCGGGACAGGCAGATACGCAGTATTTT.

This chain uses TRBV27 with TRBJ1-5, with D perhaps matching TRBD1 (5 bases). This CDR3 region has 15 residues. V shed 7 bases and J shed 4 bases, with 17 bases lying between them. Germline V gives CDR1 MNHEY, CDR2 SMNVEV (reference sequence). The DNA of the CDR3 is TGTGCCAGCACCCGAACGGGGGAGTTAAATCAGCCCCAGCATTTT. Amino acids: CASTRTGELNQPQHF.

The CDR3 sequence is CASSPTAGNYGYTF. The CDR3 DNA reads TGTGCCAGCAGCCCGACAGCGGGGAACTATGGCTACACCTTC. The chain is built from TRBV7-9 and TRBJ1-2, with a tentative D call TRBD1 (5 bases). Germline assignment: CDR1 SEHNR and CDR2 FQNEAQ (reference sequence). The CDR3 length is 14 residues. Trimming took off 5 bases at V and 2 bases at J, with 12 bases between the two ends.

This chain connects TRBV7-2 to TRBJ1-1; TRBD1 agrees at 8 bases. This CDR3 has 16 amino acids. After removal of 7 bases from V and 3 bases from J, the junction contained 13 bases not matched to a gene. Germline CDR1 and CDR2: SGHTA and FQGNSA. As DNA, the CDR3 is TGTGCCAGCAAGGAATCAGGGGGCGCTAGGGACACTGAAGCTTTCTTT. This translates into CASKESGGARDTEAFF.

This clone was found a few times. This chain links TRBV19 with TRBJ1-6; D gene uncertain. The germline gives CDR1 LNHDA, CDR2 SQIVND (reference sequence). Between the trimmed V and J ends, which lost 5 bases and 6 bases, there was a span of 14 bases. The CDR3 length is 15 residues. Here the CDR3 reads CASSFPGVSNSPLHF. The CDR3 DNA is TGTGCCAGTAGTTTCCCAGGTGTGTCTAATTCACCCCTCCACTTT.

The rearrangement joins TRBV9 to TRBJ2-1, with D uncertain. This CDR3 is 13 amino acids long. CDR1 and CDR2 (germline): SGDLS, YYNGEE. Trimming removed 0 bases from V and 8 bases from J, with 9 bases in between. The CDR3 nucleotides are TGTGCCAGCAGCGTAGGTTTGTATGATGAGCAGTTCTTC. It encodes CASSVGLYDEQFF.

CDR3 bases: TGCGCCAGCAGCCAAGACGGCGGAGGAGGAGGCGAGACCCAGTACTTC. Translation: CASSQDGGGGGETQYF. The V and J genes are TRBV4-3 and TRBJ2-5; D is perhaps TRBD2 (5 bases). V was shortened by 0 bases and J by 5 bases, with 16 bases between the two germline ends. The CDR3 is made up of 16 amino acids. The V gene's germline CDR1 is LGHNA and CDR2 YSLEER.

The V and J genes are TRBV27 and TRBJ2-1, with 8 bases that match TRBD2. The CDR3 extends over 18 amino acids. Germline V gene sequence: CDR1 MNHEY, CDR2 SMNVEV (reference sequence). After removal of 2 bases from V and 5 bases from J, the junction contained 14 bases not matched to a gene. Here the CDR3 DNA reads TGTGCCAGCAGTTTAAGACGTTCGGGGGCGGGGGGCCACAATGAGCAGTTCTTC. Amino acids: CASSLRRSGAGGHNEQFF.

The V gene is TRBV6-6, the J gene TRBJ1-1, with D possibly being TRBD1 (5 bases). Germline V gives CDR1 MNHNY, CDR2 SVGAGI (reference sequence). Trimming left V 2 bases short and J 6 bases short, with 13 bases between. This CDR3 comprises 14 residues. For the CDR3, the DNA is TGTGCCAGCAGTTACCAGACAGAAAACGCTGAAGCTTTCTTT. As protein: CASSYQTENAEAFF.

The chain couples TRBV7-8 to TRBJ1-2; D remains ambiguous. This CDR3 is 14 amino acids long. Trimming cost V 0 bases and J 8 bases, with 13 bases left between them. The V gene's germline CDR1 is SGHVS and CDR2 FQNEAQ. CDR3 region: CASSLAAGLGGYTF. The CDR3 region has the DNA TGTGCCAGCAGCTTAGCGGCGGGGTTAGGGGGCTACACCTTC.

The chain recombines TRBV6-1 with TRBJ1-2; D is perhaps TRBD1 (5 bases). CDR1 is MNHNS and CDR2 is SASEGT in the germline V gene. With 3 bases removed from V and 7 bases from J, the gap between germline ends came to 15 bases. The CDR3 sequence is 14 residues long. CDR3 amino acids: CASSEDGREGGYTF. DNA of the CDR3: TGTGCCAGCAGTGAGGATGGCAGGGAGGGTGGCTACACCTTC.

J is TRBJ2-3 and V is TRBV7-9; 13 nucleotides align to TRBD2. Unmatched junction bases numbered 1, after V lost 3 bases and J lost 1 base. Germline CDR1 SEHNR, CDR2 FQNEAQ (reference sequence). This CDR3 comprises 16 residues. The CDR3 nucleotides read TGTGCCAGCAGCTTCGGACTAGCGGGAGGCACAGATACGCAGTATTTT. The encoded protein is CASSFGLAGGTDTQYF.

The rearrangement uses TRBV11-1 and TRBJ1-3, with 7 bases aligning to TRBD1. With 5 bases clipped from V and 11 bases from J, the junction kept 9 bases outside the gene matches. The CDR3 spans 13 residues. CDR1 is SGHAT and CDR2 is FQDESV in the germline V gene (reference sequence). The CDR3 is CASSVRDSIAIYF. Here the CDR3 DNA reads TGTGCCAGCAGCGTTCGGGACAGCATCGCCATATATTTT.

The chain has TRBV19 and TRBJ2-7; the match to TRBD2 covers 11 bases. The CDR3 contains 15 residues. The J segment lost 0 bases and the V segment lost 5 bases, leaving 3 bases of the junction unmatched. The germline CDR1 and CDR2 sequences are LNHDA and SQIVND (reference sequence). CDR3 nucleotides: TGTGCCAGTAGTCCTAGCGGGGGGTTCTCCTACGAGCAGTACTTC. It translates to CASSPSGGFSYEQYF.

The chain carries TRBV29-1 and TRBJ1-2; 9 bases match TRBD1. From germline, CDR1 is SQVTM and CDR2 ANQGSEA. The CDR3 length is 15 residues. Trimming took 3 bases from V and 4 from J; bases not matched to a gene: 9. The CDR3 DNA is TGCAGCGTTGATGGACAGGGGTCCTTAATCTATGGCTACACCTTC. It specifies CSVDGQGSLIYGYTF.

This clone showed up just a few times. The CDR3 here is CASSLDRHLEKLFF. The CDR3 nucleotides are TGTGCCAGCAGCCTCGACAGGCACCTTGAAAAACTGTTTTTT. The V call is TRBV27, the J call TRBJ1-4, with D possibly TRBD1 on 6 matching bases. The CDR3 sequence is 14 residues long. The V gene lost 6 bases and the J gene lost 7 bases, with 15 bases spanning the gap. Per germline, CDR1 MNHEY and CDR2 SMNVEV (reference sequence). Full variable domain (missing parts from reference TRBV27 and TRBJ1-4): EAQVTQNPRYLITVTGKKLTVTCSQNMNHEYMSWYRQDPGLGLRQIYYSMNVEVTDKGDVPEGYKVSRKEKRNFPLILESPSPNQTSLYFCASSLDRHLEKLFFGSGTQLSVL.